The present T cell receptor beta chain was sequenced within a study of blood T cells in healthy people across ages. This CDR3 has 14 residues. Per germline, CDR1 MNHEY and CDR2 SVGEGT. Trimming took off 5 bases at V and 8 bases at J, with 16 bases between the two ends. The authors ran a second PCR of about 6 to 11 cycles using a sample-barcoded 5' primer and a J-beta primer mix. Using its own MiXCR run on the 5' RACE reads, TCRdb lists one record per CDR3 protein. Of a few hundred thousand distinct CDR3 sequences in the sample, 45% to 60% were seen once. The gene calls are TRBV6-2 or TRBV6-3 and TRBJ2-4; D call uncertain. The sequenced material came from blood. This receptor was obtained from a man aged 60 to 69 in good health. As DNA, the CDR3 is TGTGCCAGCAGTACGGGTCTCGAGCCCGACATTCAGTACTTC. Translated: CASSTGLEPDIQYF.